This TCR beta chain was recorded in a study of blood T cells in healthy people across ages. General observations from the study: Donors of long life had a larger count of naive CD4+ cells and greater diversity than aged donors.

Through a sample-barcoded 5' primer and a J-beta primer mix, a second PCR was run for roughly 7 to 12 cycles. TCRdb used MiXCR to reprocess the 5' RACE reads, holding one entry per CDR3 protein. The sample records about 900,000 distinct CDR3 sequences, around 46% being singletons. Germline CDR1 is SNHLY and CDR2 is FYNNEI. V was cut by 6 bases and J by 3 bases, with 13 bases left in between. The length of the CDR3 is 14 residues. Donation came from healthy Caucasian individuals in Russia who were aged roughly 6 to 95. The sample, about 9.7 milliliters of peripheral blood, was drawn from each donor. This clonotype has only a few counts. The antigen remains undetermined.

The TCR was taken from a man in his thirties or forties in good health. Input material: blood. The V gene is TRBV2, the J gene TRBJ2-3, with TRBD1 as a possible D gene (6 bases). The CDR3 here is CASRRWGRTDTQYF. CDR3 DNA: TGTGCCAGCAGGCGATGGGGGCGAACAGATACGCAGTATTTT.